A single sample gave rise to the 12 T cell receptor beta chains below, sequenced in a study of T cell responses to AZD1222 COVID-19 vaccine. Only in-frame clones appear in the TCRdb table, and some are missing; sequencing was by immunoSEQ multiplex PCR. The data show 200,000 to 250,000 clones, with about 93% seen just once and approximately 1% held by the top ten. Sequenced material: peripheral blood, taken on day 0 of MenACWY control vaccination. The receptors originated from an adult in good health.

The rearrangement uses TRBV28 and TRBJ1-5; 10 bases are shared with TRBD1. The ends lost 5 bases at V and 16 bases at J; junction bases unmatched: 14. The CDR3 contains 14 residues. The germline CDR1 and CDR2 sequences are MDHEN and SYDVKM. The DNA of the CDR3 is TGTGCCAGCAGTGACGTACAGACAGGGGGCAAGGAACATTTT. This sequence encodes CASSDVQTGGKEHF.

A single count supports this clone. The CDR3 here is CASKGQGGQPQHF. CDR3 DNA sequence: TGTGCCAGCAAGGGACAGGGCGGCCAGCCCCAGCATTTT. The genes are TRBV2 and TRBJ1-5; 9 bases align to TRBD1. Germline CDR1 and CDR2: SNHLY and FYNNEI. V lost 7 bases, J lost 7 bases, and 5 bases stayed unmatched. The length of the CDR3 is 13 residues. Variable domain in full (rest from reference TRBV2 and TRBJ1-5): EPEVTQTPSHQVTQMGQEVILRCVPISNHLYFYWYRQILGQKVEFLVSFYNNEISEKSEIFDDQFSVERPDGSNFTLKIRSTKLEDSAMYFCASKGQGGQPQHFGDGTRLSIL.

The V gene is TRBV5-1, the J gene TRBJ1-5, with 7 positions matching TRBD1. After removal of 3 bases from V and 5 bases from J, the junction contained 5 bases not matched to a gene. The germline V gene encodes CDR1 SGHRS and CDR2 YFSETQ. This CDR3 comprises 14 residues. The DNA for the CDR3 is TGCGCCAGCAGCTCGACAGGGATTGATCAGCCCCAGCATTTT. This gives the protein CASSSTGIDQPQHF. Variable domain in full (rest from reference TRBV5-1 and TRBJ1-5): KAGVTQTPRYLIKTRGQQVTLSCSPISGHRSVSWYQQTPGQGLQFLFEYFSETQRNKGNFPGRFSGRQFSNSRSEMNVSTLELGDSALYLCASSSTGIDQPQHFGDGTRLSIL.

This chain uses TRBV18 with TRBJ2-7, with D possibly being TRBD2 (5 bases). CDR3 length: 14 amino acids. V dropped 3 bases and J dropped 1 base, with 10 bases sitting between them. Germline assignment: CDR1 KGHSH and CDR2 LQKENI. CDR3 nucleotide sequence: TGTGCCAGCTCACCTAGGACTGCGTCCTACGAGCAGTACTTC. Translating it yields CASSPRTASYEQYF.

This clone was counted a few times. J is TRBJ1-5 and V is TRBV19; TRBD1 matches 8 bases. The ends lost 5 bases at V and 10 bases at J; junction bases unmatched: 4. Looked up from germline, CDR1 is LNHDA and CDR2 is SQIVND (reference sequence). CDR3 length equals 12 residues. The CDR3 bases are TGTGCCAGTAGTTCACAGGGGGGACCCCAGCATTTT. Amino acids: CASSSQGGPQHF.

The chain's CDR3 is CASSTLAGEYNEQFF. The CDR3 DNA reads as TGCGCCAGCAGCACCTTAGCGGGGGAGTACAATGAGCAGTTCTTC. The V call is TRBV4-3, the J call TRBJ2-1, with 9 bases fitting TRBD2. CDR3 size: 15 residues. V lost 5 bases, J lost 4 bases, and 6 bases stayed unmatched. The germline CDR1 and CDR2 sequences are LGHNA and YSLEER.

V is TRBV7-2 and J is TRBJ1-4, with D unclear. Germline lookup yields CDR1 SGHTA and CDR2 FQGNSA. The CDR3 has 14 residues. Between the trimmed V and J ends, which lost 1 base and 4 bases, there was a span of 7 bases. As DNA, the CDR3 is TGTGCCAGCAGCTTAGGATCGAATAATGAAAAACTGTTTTTT. Its protein is CASSLGSNNEKLFF.

The CDR3: CASSLGNPNTEAFF. For the CDR3, the DNA is TGTGCCAGCAGCTTAGGTAACCCGAACACTGAAGCTTTCTTT. The chain couples TRBV7-9 to TRBJ1-1, with D unresolved. The CDR3 contains 14 residues. The V end was cut by 1 base, the J end by 1 base, with 7 bases between. Germline V gene lookup returns CDR1 SEHNR and CDR2 FQNEAQ (reference sequence).

This clone was detected only once. The genes are TRBV6-5 and TRBJ2-7; possible D gene TRBD2, 7 bases. With 5 bases removed from V and 0 bases from J, the gap between germline ends came to 11 bases. In germline, CDR1 is MNHEY, CDR2 SVGAGI. The CDR3 totals 14 residues. As DNA, the CDR3 is TGTGCCAGCAGTCCTAGGGGGGGCTCCTACGAGCAGTACTTC. Amino acids: CASSPRGGSYEQYF.

The chain couples TRBV6-5 to TRBJ1-6; 7 positions agree with TRBD1. The CDR3 is 14 residues long. With V trimmed by 4 bases and J by 6 bases, 3 bases remained unmatched. Germline V lookup: CDR1 MNHEY, CDR2 SVGAGI. The CDR3 nucleotides read TGTGCCAGCAGTTGGGACAGCGTTAATTCACCCCTCCACTTT. This encodes CASSWDSVNSPLHF.

The chain has TRBV11-2 and TRBJ1-4; the D is unclear. Germline V gene sequence: CDR1 SGHAT, CDR2 FQNNGV. The CDR3 loop spans 13 amino acids. V dropped 1 base and J dropped 8 bases, with 8 bases sitting between them. CDR3 sequence reads: CASSLVMGEKLFF. In nucleotides, the CDR3 is TGTGCCAGCAGCTTAGTTATGGGAGAAAAACTGTTTTTT.

This rearrangement joins TRBV9 to TRBJ1-5; TRBD1 matches at 10 bases. The CDR3 is 13 residues long. With 0 bases clipped from V and 9 bases from J, the junction kept 0 bases outside the gene matches. Germline loops: CDR1 SGDLS, CDR2 YYNGEE. The CDR3 DNA reads TGTGCCAGCAGCGTAGGGGACAGGGGGCCCCAGCATTTT. Protein sequence: CASSVGDRGPQHF.